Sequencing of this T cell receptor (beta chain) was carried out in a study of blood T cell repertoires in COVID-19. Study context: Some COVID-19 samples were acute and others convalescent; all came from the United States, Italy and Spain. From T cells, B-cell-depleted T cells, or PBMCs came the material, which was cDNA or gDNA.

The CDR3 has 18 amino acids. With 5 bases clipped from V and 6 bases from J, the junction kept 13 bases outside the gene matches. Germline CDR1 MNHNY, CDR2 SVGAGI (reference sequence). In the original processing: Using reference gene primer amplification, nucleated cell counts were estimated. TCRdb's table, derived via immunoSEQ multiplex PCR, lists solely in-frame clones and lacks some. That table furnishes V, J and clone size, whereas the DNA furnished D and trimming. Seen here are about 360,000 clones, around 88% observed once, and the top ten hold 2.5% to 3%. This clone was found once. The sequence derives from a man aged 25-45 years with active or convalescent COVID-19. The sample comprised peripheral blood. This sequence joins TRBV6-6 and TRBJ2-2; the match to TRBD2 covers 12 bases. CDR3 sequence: CASSPSPPSGRVAGELFF. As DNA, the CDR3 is TGTGCCAGCAGTCCATCCCCCCCTAGCGGGAGGGTGGCCGGGGAGCTGTTTTTT.